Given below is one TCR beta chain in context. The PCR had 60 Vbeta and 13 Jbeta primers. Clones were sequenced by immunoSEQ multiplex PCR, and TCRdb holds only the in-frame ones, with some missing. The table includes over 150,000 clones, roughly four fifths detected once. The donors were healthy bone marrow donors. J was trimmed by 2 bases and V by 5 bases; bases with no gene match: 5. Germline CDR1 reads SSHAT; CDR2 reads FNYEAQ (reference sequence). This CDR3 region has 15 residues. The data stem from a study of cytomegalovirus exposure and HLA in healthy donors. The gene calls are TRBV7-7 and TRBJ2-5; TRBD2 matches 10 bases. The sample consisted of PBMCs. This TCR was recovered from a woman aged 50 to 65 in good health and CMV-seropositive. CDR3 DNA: TGTGCCAGCAGCCTAATGGGACTAGCGCAAGAGACCCAGTACTTC. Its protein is CASSLMGLAQETQYF.